The 18 T cell receptor beta chains presented below share a single source sample, sequenced in a study of T cells after yellow fever vaccination. TCRdb re-called the 5' RACE reads with MiXCR, one entry per CDR3 protein. The table lists more than 250,000 distinct CDR3 sequences, around 6.8% of them singletons. The sequencing here drew on PBMCs, taken approximately 40 days after the first yellow fever vaccination. These receptors all come from a man between 18 and 29 years old who received the YFV17D yellow fever vaccine.

In this sample, this clonotype turned up many times. The chain employs TRBV20-1 and TRBJ1-1; the D gene is possibly TRBD1 (5 bases). Germline V lookup: CDR1 DFQATT, CDR2 SNEGSKA (reference sequence). The germline V and J ends were trimmed by 6 bases and 3 bases, with 14 bases remaining between them. The CDR3 has 13 residues. Written as DNA, the CDR3 is TGCAGTGCGGGACCCCAAATCTACACTGAAGCTTTCTTT. Encoded protein: CSAGPQIYTEAFF.

This clonotype was picked up many times. The genes are TRBV6-5 and TRBJ2-5; either TRBD1 or TRBD2 may fit D (6 bases each). Germline CDR1 is MNHEY and CDR2 is SVGAGI. V was cut by 2 bases and J by 2 bases, with 9 bases left in between. There are 14 residues in the CDR3. The CDR3 DNA follows: TGTGCCAGCAGTTACCGGAGGGGGCAAGAGACCCAGTACTTC. It specifies CASSYRRGQETQYF.

This clonotype has at least ten counts. The chain couples TRBV3-1 to TRBJ2-5; D not resolved. CDR3 length: 13 amino acids. The V end lost 6 bases, the J end lost 4 bases, and 12 bases lay between the germline ends. Germline CDR1 is LGHDT and CDR2 is YNNKEL (reference sequence). The CDR3 here is CASRDGRRETQYF. CDR3 bases: TGTGCCAGCAGAGACGGGCGCCGAGAGACCCAGTACTTC.

This sequence joins TRBV24-1 and TRBJ2-1; D possibly corresponds to TRBD2 (6 bases). Germline V gives CDR1 KGHDR, CDR2 SFDVKD. There are 16 residues in the CDR3. Deletions cut 7 bases from V and 6 bases from J, with 21 bases between. CDR3 loop: CATREEGAGRRNEQFF. As DNA, the CDR3 is TGTGCCACCAGGGAGGAGGGTGCAGGGAGGCGCAATGAGCAGTTCTTC.

A word on this clonotype: One junction end does not reproduce the germline sequence, and a read error may be involved. The chain carries TRBV7-3 and TRBJ2-1; D not certain. CDR3 size: 13 residues. CDR1 and CDR2 (germline): SGHTA, FQGTGA. The CDR3, as DNA: TGTGCCAGCAGCTCCACTAAGGCGACACAGCCCCACTTC. Amino acids: CASSSTKATQPHF. Filled out from reference TRBV7-3 and TRBJ2-1, the complete variable domain reads GAGVSQTPSNKVTEKGKYVELRCDPISGHTALYWYRQSLGQGPEFLIYFQGTGAADDSGLPNDRFFAVRPEGSVSTLKIQRTERGDSAVYLCASSSTKATQPHFGPGTRLTVL.

This chain joins TRBV7-2 and TRBJ2-7; D unclear. Per the germline V gene, CDR1 is SGHTA and CDR2 is FQGNSA. This CDR3 has 12 residues. V lost 2 bases to trimming and J lost 6 bases, with 8 bases between them. CDR3 coding DNA: TGTGCCAGCAGCTTATTTGGAAGCGAGCAGTACTTC. Protein sequence: CASSLFGSEQYF.

The chain uses TRBV7-9 and TRBJ1-6; 7 bases are a match to TRBD1. The CDR3 runs to 13 residues. With 5 bases clipped from V and 8 bases from J, the junction kept 3 bases outside the gene matches. Germline-derived CDR1 and CDR2 are SEHNR and FQNEAQ (reference sequence). CDR3 nucleotides: TGTGCCAGCAGCAGTACAGGGGATTCACCCCTCCACTTT. Its translation: CASSSTGDSPLHF.

This clonotype was counted many times. The J gene is TRBJ2-3, the V gene TRBV24-1; 11 bases are shared with TRBD2. In germline, CDR1 is KGHDR, CDR2 SFDVKD. This CDR3 has 15 residues. V trimming: 4 bases; J trimming: 7 bases; junction bases outside the gene matches: 6. CDR3 amino acids: CATSDTSGGGYTQYF. CDR3 bases: TGTGCCACCAGTGACACTAGCGGGGGAGGATATACGCAGTATTTT.

There are a few counts of this clonotype. The rearrangement links TRBV5-1 to TRBJ2-1; 7 bases match TRBD2. CDR1 is SGHRS, CDR2 YFSETQ, per germline. The CDR3 extends over 14 amino acids. The ends lost 4 bases at V and 3 bases at J; junction bases unmatched: 4. CDR3 in amino acids: CASSQASGYNEQFF. In nucleotides, the CDR3 is TGCGCCAGCAGCCAAGCTAGCGGCTACAATGAGCAGTTCTTC.

In this sample, this clonotype turned up a few times. The genes are TRBV4-1 and TRBJ2-1; D tentatively fits TRBD1 or TRBD2 (5 bases each). Germline CDR1 reads MGHRA; CDR2 reads YSYEKL. V was clipped by 1 base and J by 0 bases, with 13 bases between them. This CDR3 is built from 17 residues. The CDR3 protein is CASSQVGTSSSYNEQFF. The CDR3 DNA follows: TGCGCCAGCAGCCAAGTCGGGACGTCGAGCTCCTACAATGAGCAGTTCTTC.

The sample holds a few counts of this clonotype. The chain joins TRBV14 to TRBJ1-2; no clear D gene. CDR1 and CDR2 (germline): SGHDN, FVKESK. The CDR3 sequence is 13 residues long. V lost 1 base, J lost 2 bases, and 5 bases lay in between. The CDR3 sequence is CASSQGLNYGYTF. CDR3 nucleotides: TGTGCCAGCAGCCAAGGTTTAAACTATGGCTACACCTTC.

This clonotype was seen a handful of times. This chain joins TRBV29-1 and TRBJ2-5; TRBD1 aligns across 7 bases. Germline CDR1 SQVTM, CDR2 ANQGSEA. This CDR3 spans 15 amino acids. J gave up 3 bases and V 3 bases, and 10 bases lay outside the gene matches. The CDR3 loop is CSVDSGRGREETQYF. DNA for the CDR3: TGCAGCGTTGACAGCGGCAGGGGGAGAGAAGAGACCCAGTACTTC.

This chain joins TRBV19 and TRBJ2-3, with TRBD2 identical over 8 bases. V shed 5 bases and J 5 bases; nucleotides not matched to a gene: 15. CDR3 size: 17 residues. Germline lookup yields CDR1 LNHDA and CDR2 SQIVND (reference sequence). CDR3 nucleotide sequence: TGTGCCAGTAGTTCTGGGGCGCGGGGGGACCGAGGAGATACGCAGTATTTT. This translates into CASSSGARGDRGDTQYF.

In this sample, this clonotype turned up many times. The V call is TRBV10-3, the J call TRBJ1-6; 9 bases line up with TRBD1. The ends lost 5 bases at V and 10 bases at J; junction bases unmatched: 6. From germline, CDR1 is ENHRY and CDR2 SYGVKD. This CDR3 has 14 residues. Here the CDR3 reads CAISPGTGNSPLHF. DNA of the CDR3: TGTGCCATCAGTCCCGGGACAGGGAACTCACCCCTCCACTTT.

This clonotype showed up just a few times. This chain uses TRBV6-1 with TRBJ1-1, with TRBD1 as a possible D gene (6 bases). In germline, CDR1 is MNHNS, CDR2 SASEGT. Trimming took off 6 bases at V and 5 bases at J, with 13 bases between the two ends. This CDR3 has 13 residues. This CDR3 reads CASRTRGETEAFF. CDR3 DNA: TGTGCCAGCAGGACAAGGGGGGAGACTGAAGCTTTCTTT.

This sequence joins TRBV5-1 and TRBJ2-3; D call uncertain. V shed 4 bases and J shed 2 bases, with 8 bases lying between them. Germline CDR1 SGHRS, CDR2 YFSETQ. The CDR3 contains 13 residues. The CDR3 bases are TGCGCCAGCAGCCCCTCAGACACAGATACGCAGTATTTT. The encoded protein is CASSPSDTDTQYF.

DNA of the CDR3: TGTGCCAGTAGTCTGACAGGCCGGGGCTACACCTTC. Translated, it gives CASSLTGRGYTF. This rearrangement joins TRBV19 to TRBJ1-2, with a tentative D call TRBD1 (6 bases). V was trimmed by 5 bases and J by 8 bases, leaving 12 bases between them. This CDR3 contains 12 residues. CDR1 is LNHDA, CDR2 SQIVND, per germline (reference sequence).

This clonotype has a handful of counts. The rearrangement joins TRBV6-2 or TRBV6-3 to TRBJ2-3, with D tentatively TRBD2 (7 bases). From germline, CDR1 is MNHEY and CDR2 SVGEGT. The CDR3 is 17 amino acids. V lost 5 bases and J 3 bases, leaving 21 bases between the germline ends. CDR3 sequence (DNA): TGTGCCAGCAGTAAGCCTCGGGGGGCACTAGTGACAGATACGCAGTATTTT. This encodes CASSKPRGALVTDTQYF.